This T cell receptor (beta chain) derives from a study of T cells in Graves' hyperthyroidism and ophthalmopathy. Amplified regions were TCR beta CDR3 sequences from RNA transcripts. The study used the HTBI primer set for a first-round RT-PCR of the TCR CDR3. TCRdb redid the calling of the multiplex PCR reads with MiXCR, one entry per CDR3 protein. This repertoire shows over 700,000 distinct CDR3 sequences, 15% to 20% found once; its top ten account for approximately 16%. With regard to this clonotype: What it binds is unknown.

Notes on the study in general: Blood also held most thyroid clonotypes expanded beyond 0.001.

Hyperthyroidism had been newly diagnosed in patients aged 18 to 65, and its duration was under 2 months. Sample collection date corresponds to first hyperthyroidism diagnosis, prior to any ophthalmopathy symptoms. Extraction of PBMCs used 7.5 to 10 ml of fresh peripheral blood. The specimen sequenced was blood. The TCR originated in a woman between 50 and 59 years old with Graves' hyperthyroidism that later progressed to Graves' ophthalmopathy.

CDR3 protein: CATSWGAGYYEQYF. The CDR3 nucleotides are TGTGCCACCTCGTGGGGGGCAGGGTATTACGAGCAGTACTTC. V gene TRBV19 combines with J gene TRBJ2-7; D may match TRBD1 or TRBD2 (6 bases each). Germline CDR1 and CDR2: LNHDA and SQIVND (reference sequence). This CDR3 comprises 14 residues. Trimming removed 10 bases from V and 4 bases from J, with 20 bases in between. Looking up the rest from reference TRBV19 and TRBJ2-7 gives the full variable domain: DGGITQSPKYLFRKEGQNVTLSCEQNLNHDAMYWYRQDPGQGLRLIYYSQIVNDFQKGDIAEGYSVSREKKESFPLTVTSAQKNPTAFYLCATSWGAGYYEQYFGPGTRLTVT.